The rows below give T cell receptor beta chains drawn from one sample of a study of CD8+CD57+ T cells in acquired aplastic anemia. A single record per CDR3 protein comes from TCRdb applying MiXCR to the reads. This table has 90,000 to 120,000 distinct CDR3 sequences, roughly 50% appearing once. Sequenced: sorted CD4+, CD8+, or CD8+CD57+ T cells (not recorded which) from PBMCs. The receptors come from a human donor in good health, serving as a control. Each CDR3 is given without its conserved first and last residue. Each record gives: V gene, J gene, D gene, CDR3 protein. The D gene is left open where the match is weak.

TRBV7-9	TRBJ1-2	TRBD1	ASSSRDSYGYT
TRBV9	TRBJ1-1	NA	ASSVDVNTEAF
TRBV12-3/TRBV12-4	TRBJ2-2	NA	ASSVGLPGELF
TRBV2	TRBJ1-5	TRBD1	ASRTGEGQPQH
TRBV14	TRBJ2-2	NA	ASSQVGGGTGELF
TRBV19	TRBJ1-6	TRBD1	ASSIDTTGASPLH
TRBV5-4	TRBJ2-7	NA	ASSPSWDSYAEQY
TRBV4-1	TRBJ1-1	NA	ASSQGPEAF
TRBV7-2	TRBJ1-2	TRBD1	ASSLAGDSYGYT
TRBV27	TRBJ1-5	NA	ASSQLGGGSQPQH
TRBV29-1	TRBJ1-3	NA	SVEASRSGNTIY
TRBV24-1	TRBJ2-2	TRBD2	ATSGSVGGDTGELF
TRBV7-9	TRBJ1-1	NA	ASSPMGTEAF
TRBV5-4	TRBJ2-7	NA	ASSSGDTYEQY
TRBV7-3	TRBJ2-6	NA	ASSPLGGVSGANVLT